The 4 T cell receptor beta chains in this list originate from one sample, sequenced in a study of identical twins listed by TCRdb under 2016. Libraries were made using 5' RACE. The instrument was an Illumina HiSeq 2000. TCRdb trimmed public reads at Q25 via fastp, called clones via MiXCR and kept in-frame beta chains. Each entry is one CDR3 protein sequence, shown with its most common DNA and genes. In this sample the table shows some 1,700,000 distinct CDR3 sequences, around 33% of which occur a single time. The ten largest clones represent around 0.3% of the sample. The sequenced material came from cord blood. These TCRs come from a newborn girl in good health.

The CDR3 is CASSLARVDTEAFF. CDR3 DNA: TGCGCCAGCAGCTTGGCAAGGGTGGACACTGAAGCTTTCTTT. This chain joins TRBV5-1 and TRBJ1-1, with D uncertain. The CDR3 totals 14 residues. Deletions cut 0 bases from V and 3 bases from J, with 9 bases between. The germline CDR1 and CDR2 sequences are SGHRS and YFSETQ.

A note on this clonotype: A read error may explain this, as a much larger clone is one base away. The CDR3 nucleotides read TGCAGTGCTAGAGGGAAGAGCAATCAGCCCCAGCATTTT. Translated: CSARGKSNQPQHF. The genes are TRBV20-1 and TRBJ1-5; D is unresolved. The germline V gene has CDR1 DFQATT and CDR2 SNEGSKA (reference sequence). V was shortened by 1 base and J by 1 base, with 5 bases between the two germline ends. The length of the CDR3 is 13 residues.

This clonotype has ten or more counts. The CDR3 DNA reads as TGTGCCATCAGTGATTCGGACTCACCGGCCTACGAGCAGTACTTC. This translates into CAISDSDSPAYEQYF. This chain links TRBV10-3 with TRBJ2-7, with D perhaps matching TRBD2 (5 bases). Trimming took off 3 bases at V and 2 bases at J, with 14 bases between the two ends. Germline CDR1 ENHRY, CDR2 SYGVKD. CDR3 length equals 15 residues.

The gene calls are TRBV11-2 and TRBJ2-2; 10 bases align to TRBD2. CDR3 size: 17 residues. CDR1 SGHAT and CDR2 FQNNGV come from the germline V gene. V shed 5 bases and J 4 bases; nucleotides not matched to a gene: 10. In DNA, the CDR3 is TGTGCCAGCAGCCAAGGTCTAGCGGGAGAAGGCACCGGGGAGCTGTTTTTT. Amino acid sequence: CASSQGLAGEGTGELFF.